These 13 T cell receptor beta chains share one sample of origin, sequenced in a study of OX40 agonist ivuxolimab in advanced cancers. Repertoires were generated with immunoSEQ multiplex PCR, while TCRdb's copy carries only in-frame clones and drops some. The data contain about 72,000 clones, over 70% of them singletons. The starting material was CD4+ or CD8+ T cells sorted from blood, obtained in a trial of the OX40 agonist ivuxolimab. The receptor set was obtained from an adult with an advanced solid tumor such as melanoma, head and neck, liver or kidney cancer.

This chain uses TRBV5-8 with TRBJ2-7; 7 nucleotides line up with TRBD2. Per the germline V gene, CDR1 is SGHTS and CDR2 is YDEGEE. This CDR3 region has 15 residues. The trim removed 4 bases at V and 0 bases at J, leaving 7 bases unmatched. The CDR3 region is CASSIAGASSYEQYF. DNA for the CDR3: TGTGCCAGCAGCATAGCGGGCGCCAGCTCCTACGAGCAGTACTTC. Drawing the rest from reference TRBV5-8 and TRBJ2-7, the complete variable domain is EAGVTQSPTHLIKTRGQQATLRCSPISGHTSVYWYQQALGLGLQFLLWYDEGEERNRGNFPPRFSGRQFPNYSSELNVNALELEDSALYLCASSIAGASSYEQYFGPGTRLTVT.

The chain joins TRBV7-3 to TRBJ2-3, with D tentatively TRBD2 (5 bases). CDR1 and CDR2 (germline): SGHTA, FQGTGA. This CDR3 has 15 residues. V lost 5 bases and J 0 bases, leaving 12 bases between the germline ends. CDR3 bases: TGTGCCAGCAGCCCCGTTGGCGGGAGCACAGATACGCAGTATTTT. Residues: CASSPVGGSTDTQYF.

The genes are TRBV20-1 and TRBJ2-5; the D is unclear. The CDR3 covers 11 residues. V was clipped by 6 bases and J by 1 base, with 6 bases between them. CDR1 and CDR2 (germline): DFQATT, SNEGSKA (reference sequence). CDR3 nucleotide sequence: TGCAGTGCCCCCCCCCAAGAGACCCAGTACTTC. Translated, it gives CSAPPQETQYF.

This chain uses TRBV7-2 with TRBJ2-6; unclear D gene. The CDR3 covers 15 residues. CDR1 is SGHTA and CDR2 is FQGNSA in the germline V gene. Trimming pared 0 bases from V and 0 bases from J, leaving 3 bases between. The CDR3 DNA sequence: TGTGCCAGCAGCTTAGCCTACTCTGGGGCCAACGTCCTGACTTTC. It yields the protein CASSLAYSGANVLTF.

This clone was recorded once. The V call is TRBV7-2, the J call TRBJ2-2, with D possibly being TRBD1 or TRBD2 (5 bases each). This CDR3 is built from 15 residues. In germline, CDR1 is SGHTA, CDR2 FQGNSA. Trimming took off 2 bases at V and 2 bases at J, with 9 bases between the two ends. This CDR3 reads CASSLNGGNTGELFF. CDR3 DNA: TGTGCCAGCAGCTTAAATGGGGGAAACACCGGGGAGCTGTTTTTT. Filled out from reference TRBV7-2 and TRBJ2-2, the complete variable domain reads GAGVSQSPSNKVTEKGKDVELRCDPISGHTALYWYRQSLGQGLEFLIYFQGNSAPDKSGLPSDRFSAERTGGSVSTLTIQRTQQEDSAVYLCASSLNGGNTGELFFGEGSRLTVL.

Written as DNA, the CDR3 is TGCGCCAGCAGCTTGGGACAGGGGGCAGACGAGCAGTACTTC. Translating gives CASSLGQGADEQYF. This chain links TRBV5-1 with TRBJ2-7; TRBD1 agrees at 10 bases. Germline loops: CDR1 SGHRS, CDR2 YFSETQ. V shed 0 bases and J 5 bases; nucleotides not matched to a gene: 2. CDR3 length equals 14 residues.

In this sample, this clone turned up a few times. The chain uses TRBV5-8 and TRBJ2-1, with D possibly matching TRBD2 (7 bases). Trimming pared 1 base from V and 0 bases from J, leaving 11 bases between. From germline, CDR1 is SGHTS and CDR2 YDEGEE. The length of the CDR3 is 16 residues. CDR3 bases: TGTGCCAGCAGCTTGTTCGCGGGGGCCTCCTACAATGAGCAGTTCTTC. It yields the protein CASSLFAGASYNEQFF.

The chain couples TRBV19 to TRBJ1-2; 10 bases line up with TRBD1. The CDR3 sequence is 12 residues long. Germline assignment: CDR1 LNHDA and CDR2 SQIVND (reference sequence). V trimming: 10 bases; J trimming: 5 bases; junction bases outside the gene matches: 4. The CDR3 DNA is TGTGCCATCGGGGACAGGGGTTATGGCTACACCTTC. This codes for CAIGDRGYGYTF.

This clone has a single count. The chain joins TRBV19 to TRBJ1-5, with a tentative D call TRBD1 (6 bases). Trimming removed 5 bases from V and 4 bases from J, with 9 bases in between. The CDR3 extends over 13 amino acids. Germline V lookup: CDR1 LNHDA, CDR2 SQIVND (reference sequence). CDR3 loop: CASSLQGNQPQHF. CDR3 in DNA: TGTGCCAGTAGTCTACAGGGAAATCAGCCCCAGCATTTT. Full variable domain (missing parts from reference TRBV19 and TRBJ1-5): DGGITQSPKYLFRKEGQNVTLSCEQNLNHDAMYWYRQDPGQGLRLIYYSQIVNDFQKGDIAEGYSVSREKKESFPLTVTSAQKNPTAFYLCASSLQGNQPQHFGDGTRLSIL.

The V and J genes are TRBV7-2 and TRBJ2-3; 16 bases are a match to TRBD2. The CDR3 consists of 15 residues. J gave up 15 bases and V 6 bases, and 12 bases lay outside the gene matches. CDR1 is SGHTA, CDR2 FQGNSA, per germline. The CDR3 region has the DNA TGTGCCAGCAGTCCGGTTGGGACTAGCGGGAGGGCCGTATATTTT. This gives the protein CASSPVGTSGRAVYF.

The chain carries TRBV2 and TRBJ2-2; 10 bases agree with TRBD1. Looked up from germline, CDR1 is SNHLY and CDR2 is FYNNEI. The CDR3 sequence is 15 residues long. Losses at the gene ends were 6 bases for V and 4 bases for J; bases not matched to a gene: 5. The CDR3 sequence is CASRSGTGATGELFF. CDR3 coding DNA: TGTGCCAGCAGATCCGGGACAGGGGCCACCGGGGAGCTGTTTTTT.

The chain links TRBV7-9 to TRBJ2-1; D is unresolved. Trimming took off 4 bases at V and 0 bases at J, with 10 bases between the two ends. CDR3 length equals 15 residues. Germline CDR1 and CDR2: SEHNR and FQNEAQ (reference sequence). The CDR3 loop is CASSWGRSSYNEQFF. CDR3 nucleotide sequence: TGTGCCAGCAGCTGGGGTAGGAGCTCCTACAATGAGCAGTTCTTC.

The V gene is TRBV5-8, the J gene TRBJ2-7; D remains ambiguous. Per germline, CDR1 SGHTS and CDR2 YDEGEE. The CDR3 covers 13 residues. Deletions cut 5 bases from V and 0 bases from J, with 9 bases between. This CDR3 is CASSTKSSYEQYF. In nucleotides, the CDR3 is TGTGCCAGCAGTACGAAGAGCTCCTACGAGCAGTACTTC.